These 26 T cell receptor beta chains came from one sample sequenced in a study of blood T cell repertoires in COVID-19. Data came from immunoSEQ multiplex PCR; TCRdb stores just in-frame clones and leaves some out. The data contain 100,000 to 150,000 clones, 85% of them singletons. Material: peripheral blood. The receptors derive from an older man with active or convalescent COVID-19.

The chain joins TRBV27 to TRBJ1-1; D is possibly TRBD1 (6 bases). This CDR3 has 14 amino acids. CDR1 is MNHEY, CDR2 SMNVEV, per germline (reference sequence). Trimming pared 5 bases from V and 4 bases from J, leaving 14 bases between. The CDR3 sequence: CASSLLGGSTEAFF. CDR3 bases: TGTGCCAGCAGTCTGCTAGGGGGTTCCACTGAAGCTTTCTTT.

This chain joins TRBV3-1 (or the pseudogene TRBV3-2) and TRBJ1-2; no firm D call. The germline gives CDR1 LGHDT, CDR2 YNNKEL (reference sequence). There are 14 residues in the CDR3. V lost 2 bases and J lost 4, with 11 bases in between. The CDR3 loop reads CASSQNTDSYGYTF. The CDR3 nucleotides are TGTGCCAGCAGCCAAAACACGGACTCCTATGGCTACACCTTC.

This rearrangement joins TRBV18 to TRBJ1-2, with 9 positions matching TRBD1. After removal of 5 bases from V and 4 bases from J, the junction contained 11 bases not matched to a gene. Germline CDR1 and CDR2: KGHSH and LQKENI. CDR3 size: 16 residues. CDR3 loop: CASSSDRGRQGYGYTF. The CDR3 bases are TGTGCCAGCTCATCGGACAGGGGCCGACAGGGCTATGGCTACACCTTC.

This clone was seen a few times. The chain has TRBV18 and TRBJ2-4; maybe TRBD2 (5 bases). The V gene's germline CDR1 is KGHSH and CDR2 LQKENI. Trimming took off 3 bases at V and 0 bases at J, with 9 bases between the two ends. This CDR3 is built from 15 residues. The CDR3 here is CASSPYGVAKNIQYF. Here the CDR3 DNA reads TGTGCCAGCTCACCTTACGGGGTAGCCAAAAACATTCAGTACTTC.

CDR3 protein: CASSSTGGTSGADTQYF. As DNA, the CDR3 is TGTGCCAGCTCATCCACAGGGGGGACTAGCGGGGCAGATACGCAGTATTTT. The chain uses TRBV18 and TRBJ2-3, with 13 bases identical to TRBD2. V lost 5 bases to trimming and J lost 4 bases; unmatched junction nucleotides: 9. Germline-derived CDR1 and CDR2 are KGHSH and LQKENI. This CDR3 region has 17 residues.

V and J are TRBV10-3 and TRBJ2-5, with 9 bases matching TRBD2. Unmatched junction bases numbered 5, after V lost 4 bases and J lost 5 bases. The CDR3 consists of 14 residues. CDR1 is ENHRY and CDR2 is SYGVKD in the germline V gene. CDR3 region: CAISGLAEGETQYF. The CDR3, as DNA: TGTGCCATCAGTGGACTAGCGGAGGGGGAGACCCAGTACTTC.

CDR3 in DNA: TGTGCCACCAGTGGCGTTGACAGGGGATACTATGGCTACACCTTC. It yields the protein CATSGVDRGYYGYTF. J is TRBJ1-2 and V is TRBV24-1, with 8 bases identical to TRBD1. V lost 5 bases and J lost 3; bases outside the gene matches: 7. CDR3 size: 15 residues. The germline V gene encodes CDR1 KGHDR and CDR2 SFDVKD.

This clone was recorded once. The chain joins TRBV5-5 to TRBJ2-7; TRBD1 aligns across 8 bases. Germline CDR1 reads SGHKS; CDR2 reads YYEKEE (reference sequence). The CDR3 is 17 residues long. With 4 bases clipped from V and 0 bases from J, the junction kept 12 bases outside the gene matches. In DNA, the CDR3 is TGTGCCAGCAGCATGGGGGTGGCGGACAGGGCCTCCTACGAGCAGTACTTC. This translates into CASSMGVADRASYEQYF.

This chain uses TRBV9 with TRBJ2-2, with D maybe TRBD1 (5 bases). The CDR3 has 15 residues. Looked up from germline, CDR1 is SGDLS and CDR2 is YYNGEE. V dropped 4 bases and J dropped 6 bases, with 16 bases sitting between them. CDR3 amino acids: CASSNRPGNPGELFF. CDR3 DNA: TGTGCCAGCAGCAATCGACCAGGGAATCCCGGGGAGCTGTTTTTT.

This rearrangement joins TRBV5-4 to TRBJ1-6, with TRBD1 identical over 8 bases. CDR1 is SGHNT, CDR2 YYREEE, per germline (reference sequence). This CDR3 comprises 19 residues. After removal of 2 bases from V and 1 base from J, the junction contained 11 bases not matched to a gene. The CDR3 DNA sequence: TGTGCCAGCAGCTTTAGACAGGGGAGCTTTAGGTCCTATAATTCACCCCTCCACTTT. Translated, it gives CASSFRQGSFRSYNSPLHF.

The V call is TRBV9, the J call TRBJ1-4; a weak D match, TRBD1 (5 bases). Germline CDR1 and CDR2: SGDLS and YYNGEE. V was pared by 0 bases and J by 0 bases, with 9 bases between. The CDR3 has 16 amino acids. The CDR3 loop reads CASSVGAGATNEKLFF. CDR3 in DNA: TGTGCCAGCAGCGTAGGGGCGGGGGCAACTAATGAAAAACTGTTTTTT.

The V gene is TRBV28, the J gene TRBJ1-2; 9 positions agree with TRBD1. V dropped 2 bases and J dropped 6; count of bases not matched to a gene: 10. Germline values: CDR1 MDHEN, CDR2 SYDVKM. The CDR3 is made up of 16 amino acids. The CDR3 DNA is TGTGCCAGCAGTTTAGGGGCTAGGACAGGGGCCGATGGCTACACCTTC. Its protein is CASSLGARTGADGYTF.

The rearrangement links TRBV4-2 to TRBJ1-2; 7 bases line up with TRBD1. Unmatched junction bases numbered 10, after V lost 5 bases and J lost 4 bases. The CDR3 spans 15 residues. CDR1 LGHNA and CDR2 YNFKEQ come from the germline V gene. The CDR3, as DNA: TGTGCCAGCAGCAGAGGGGGCGACACAAGCTATGGCTACACCTTC. This translates into CASSRGGDTSYGYTF.

The chain uses TRBV11-2 and TRBJ2-1; a possible D gene is TRBD2 (6 bases). CDR1 SGHAT and CDR2 FQNNGV come from the germline V gene. Trimming shortened V by 5 bases and J by 2 bases, and 13 bases separated the two germline ends. The CDR3 is made up of 15 amino acids. The CDR3 DNA reads TGTGCCAGCAGCCCACTGGCGGGGCCCTACAATGAGCAGTTCTTC. Translation: CASSPLAGPYNEQFF.

The chain carries TRBV5-4 and TRBJ2-7; D is uncertain. The V gene lost 0 bases and the J gene lost 7 bases, with 11 bases spanning the gap. This CDR3 has 13 amino acids. Germline V gene sequence: CDR1 SGHNT, CDR2 YYREEE (reference sequence). The CDR3 is CASSLGKLGEQYF. CDR3 sequence (DNA): TGTGCCAGCAGCTTGGGGAAACTCGGGGAGCAGTACTTC.

This clone was detected once. The rearrangement uses TRBV15 and TRBJ2-3; tentatively, D is TRBD2 (6 bases). The V end lost 0 bases, the J end lost 2 bases, and 21 bases lay between the germline ends. The germline CDR1 and CDR2 sequences are LNHNV and YYDKDF (reference sequence). There are 19 residues in the CDR3. In DNA, the CDR3 is TGTGCCACCAGCAGAGAAGGCGGTGGAGGGGCGCGGGTCACAGATACGCAGTATTTT. It is translated as CATSREGGGGARVTDTQYF.

V and J are TRBV7-3 and TRBJ2-1, with TRBD2 matching over 10 bases. The CDR3 contains 14 residues. Trimming removed 4 bases from V and 10 bases from J; junction bases left unmatched: 7. Germline V lookup: CDR1 SGHTA, CDR2 FQGTGA. CDR3 sequence (DNA): TGTGCCAGCAGCTCAAGCGGGGGGGCCCAAGAGCAGTTCTTC. This encodes CASSSSGGAQEQFF.

The V and J genes are TRBV5-1 and TRBJ2-3; 7 bases are shared with TRBD2. V trimming: 3 bases; J trimming: 0 bases; junction bases outside the gene matches: 4. The CDR3 has 15 amino acids. Per the germline V gene, CDR1 is SGHRS and CDR2 is YFSETQ. CDR3 DNA sequence: TGCGCCAGCAGCTCTCGGCGGGGGAGCACAGATACGCAGTATTTT. Its protein product is CASSSRRGSTDTQYF.

V and J are TRBV6-5 and TRBJ1-3; 9 bases match TRBD1. Germline V gene sequence: CDR1 MNHEY, CDR2 SVGAGI. The V gene end was trimmed by 2 bases and the J gene end by 4 bases; junction bases not matched to a gene: 3. This CDR3 spans 15 amino acids. CDR3 region: CASSYKGQGGNTIYF. The CDR3 region has the DNA TGTGCCAGCAGTTACAAGGGACAGGGAGGAAACACCATATATTTT.

The rearrangement joins TRBV4-2 to TRBJ2-1; 9 positions match TRBD2. Per the germline V gene, CDR1 is LGHNA and CDR2 is YNFKEQ. The CDR3 covers 18 residues. The trim removed 1 base at V and 4 bases at J, leaving 11 bases unmatched. CDR3 nucleotides: TGTGCCAGCAGCCAAGTGATAGCGGGGGCCGAGTCTTACAATGAGCAGTTCTTC. This sequence encodes CASSQVIAGAESYNEQFF.

This clone came up once. The gene calls are TRBV7-6 and TRBJ2-3; 8 nucleotides agree with TRBD2. V shed 6 bases, J shed 3 bases, and the junction held 11 bases outside the gene matches. Looked up from germline, CDR1 is SGHVS and CDR2 is FNYEAQ. This CDR3 comprises 16 residues. CDR3 residues: CASSSGTGGPTDTQYF. CDR3 nucleotides: TGTGCCAGCAGTTCCGGAACGGGGGGGCCTACAGATACGCAGTATTTT.

V and J are TRBV20-1 and TRBJ1-1; 8 bases fit TRBD1. Germline values: CDR1 DFQATT, CDR2 SNEGSKA (reference sequence). The CDR3 extends over 15 amino acids. J was trimmed by 4 bases and V by 3 bases; bases with no gene match: 10. CDR3 in amino acids: CSASTDREEVTEAFF. CDR3 nucleotide sequence: TGCAGTGCTAGTACGGACAGGGAAGAGGTCACTGAAGCTTTCTTT.

About this clone itself: An end of the junction differs from the germline gene, which may be a read error. This chain joins TRBV3-1 (or the pseudogene TRBV3-2) and TRBJ2-7, with TRBD2 identical over 7 bases. Germline-derived CDR1 and CDR2 are LGHDT and YNNKEL (reference sequence). This CDR3 contains 12 residues. CDR3 nucleotides: TGTGCCAGCAGCCAATTACTGACTAGCAGGAATTTC. Translating gives CASSQLLTSRNF.

The chain uses TRBV19 and TRBJ2-1, with 10 bases that match TRBD2. V trimming: 10 bases; J trimming: 4 bases; junction bases outside the gene matches: 10. The CDR3 is 15 amino acids. CDR1 and CDR2 (germline): LNHDA, SQIVND (reference sequence). This chain's CDR3 is CATKLTSGLYNEQFF. In nucleotides, the CDR3 is TGTGCCACAAAATTGACTAGCGGGTTATACAATGAGCAGTTCTTC. Full variable domain (outside the CDR3, taken from reference TRBV19 and TRBJ2-1): DGGITQSPKYLFRKEGQNVTLSCEQNLNHDAMYWYRQDPGQGLRLIYYSQIVNDFQKGDIAEGYSVSREKKESFPLTVTSAQKNPTAFYLCATKLTSGLYNEQFFGPGTRLTVL.

The genes are TRBV5-6 and TRBJ1-2; TRBD1 matches 8 bases. CDR1 is SGHDT, CDR2 YYEEEE, per germline. V lost 0 bases and J lost 8; bases outside the gene matches: 6. The CDR3 sequence is 14 residues long. The CDR3 DNA reads as TGTGCCAGCAGCTTGGTGACAGGGGTAAACGGCTACACCTTC. Protein sequence: CASSLVTGVNGYTF.

The V call is TRBV7-2, the J call TRBJ2-7, with TRBD2 matching over 13 bases. The CDR3 sequence is 15 residues long. The V gene end was trimmed by 3 bases and the J gene end by 3 bases; junction bases not matched to a gene: 2. Germline V gene data show CDR1 as SGHTA and CDR2 as FQGNSA. For the CDR3, the DNA is TGTGCCAGCAGCTTTACTAGCGGGAGGGACTACGAGCAGTACTTC. Protein: CASSFTSGRDYEQYF.